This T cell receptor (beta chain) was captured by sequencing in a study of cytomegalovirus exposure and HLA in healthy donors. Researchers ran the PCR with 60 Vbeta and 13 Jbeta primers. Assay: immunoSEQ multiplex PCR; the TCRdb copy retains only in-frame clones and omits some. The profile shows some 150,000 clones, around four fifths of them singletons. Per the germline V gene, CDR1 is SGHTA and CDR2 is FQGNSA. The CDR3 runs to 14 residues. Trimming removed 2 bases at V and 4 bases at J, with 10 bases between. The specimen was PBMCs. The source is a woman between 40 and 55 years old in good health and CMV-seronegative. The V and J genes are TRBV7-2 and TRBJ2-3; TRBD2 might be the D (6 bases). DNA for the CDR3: TGTGCCAGCAGCTTATCACCGGGGGCAGATACGCAGTATTTT. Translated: CASSLSPGADTQYF.